This TCR beta chain was sequenced in a study of T-cell memory formation after mild COVID-19 (dated by TCRdb to the early 2020s). For the wider study: TCR sequence clusters from the two donors were found to be largely donor specific. The cohort was made up of two young adult volunteers, one female and one male, who were previously healthy. In a couple of donors, T-cell clones that expanded and contracted after mild COVID-19 were tracked by sequencing TCRalpha and TCRbeta repertoires over time.

This clonotype occurred many times. Its recognized antigen is unknown. Per-nucleotide qualities are absent, and no much larger clonotype sits a single base away. Ficoll-Paque density gradient centrifugation was used to isolate PBMCs. The full study reports these points: Whether the second-wave clones peaking on day 37 were SARS-CoV-2 specific was not confirmed. Some responding clones were detected in pre-infection memory, which suggested that pre-existing cross-reactive memory T cells had joined the SARS-CoV-2 response. Balanced CD4/CD8 phenotypes were observed for clones contracting from day 15 to 85, whereas a bias towards CD4+ was observed for a second wave of clones expanding from day 15 to 37. Contracting CD4+ clones appeared mostly in the CM and EM memory subsets, whereas CD8+ clones were enriched in EMRA. Only a couple of mild cases were covered by the study, and larger cohorts that include severe cases with pre-infection samples were considered necessary.

Sequencing was carried out with an Illumina NovaSeq 6000. cDNA libraries for TCRalpha and TCRbeta were prepared by 5'RACE using constant-segment primers, with sample barcodes and unique molecular identifiers added. Trizol reagent was used to extract RNA from every sample. Amplification of the libraries took two PCR steps, and the second step added a second sample barcode plus Illumina TruSeq adapters. Sequencing of libraries was performed on an Illumina NovaSeq with 2 x 150 bp paired-end reads. Per the source publication's procedure: Demultiplexing of reads and collapsing into UMI-guided consensus sequences were performed with migec v1.2.7. Using mixcr v2.1.11, the UMI consensuses were aligned to TRA and TRB V and J templates and assembled into clonotypes. A clonotype was counted as expanded or contracted only when both edgeR and NoisET called the clonotype significant, with the noise models trained on biological replicates. For edgeR calls, a false discovery rate-adjusted p below 0.01 and a log2 fold-change threshold of 1 were applied. As an exploratory analysis of dynamics, PCA with hierarchical clustering was applied to max-normalized trajectories of the 1000 most abundant clonotypes. Separately sequenced CD4+ and CD8+ repertoires were used to assign a CD4 or CD8 phenotype to each responding clone. The raw public reads went through TCRdb reprocessing: fastp at Q25, MiXCR clone calling, in-frame beta chains kept. Each entry is one CDR3 protein sequence, shown with its most common DNA and genes. TCRdb, rather than the study authors, made the V and J calls. This sample has approximately 560,000 distinct CDR3 sequences in its table, and roughly 17% of those were observed once. Clones ranked in the top ten supply about 8.1% of the sample.

Trimming takes 7 bases off V and 3 bases off J; junction bases not matched to a gene: 8. There are 15 amino acids in the CDR3, from cysteine to phenylalanine inclusive. Kept here is only the CDR3 DNA, which spans 45 bases and is read in frame from base 1. This clonotype was obtained from an adult woman who had mild COVID-19 (a few samples of this study predate the infection). The sample titles of this study are shuffled in the database, so cell type and time point are left out; the donor was told from shared clones. This chain joins TRBV12-3 or TRBV12-4 to TRBJ1-2, and 10 junctional nucleotides match TRBD1. Sequencing was carried out using PBMCs or a T cell subset sorted from them (not recorded which). The CDR3 corresponds to CASNGGTGEHYGYTF. The nucleotide sequence reads as follows: TGTGCCAGCAACGGGGGGACAGGGGAGCACTATGGCTACACCTTC.